The source of this T cell receptor beta chain is a study of T-cell reconstitution after alpha-beta-depleted transplantation in children. TCRbeta library construction was performed incorporating unique molecular identifiers. In TCRdb, the PCR reads were re-called with MiXCR into one record per CDR3 protein. The data contain about 280,000 distinct CDR3 sequences, more than 9% of them singletons. Findings of the study overall: Among T cells one year after transplant, newly produced cells accounted for most counts and diversity. At day 60, the high TCRbeta diversity found in some patients originated from recipient T cells and thymic progenitors that had survived. Alpha-beta T cells about two months after transplant reportedly derived from several hundred expanded graft clones.

V was shortened by 5 bases and J by 2 bases, with 22 bases between the two germline ends. CDR1 and CDR2 from the germline V gene are SQVTM and ANQGSEA. This CDR3 contains 17 residues. At least ten counts were recorded for this clonotype. No antigen is known for it. The specimen was peripheral blood, collected 180 days after TCRalphabeta/CD19-depleted stem cell transplant. The TCR sequence derives from a male patient aged 2-15 years who had a stem cell transplant for chronic granulomatous disease, so the T cells may come from the graft donor. This chain uses TRBV29-1 with TRBJ1-3; weak D call: TRBD1 (5 bases). The CDR3 bases are TGCAGCGTTCAGAGACATTCCGGGACCGGGGCTGGAAACACCATATATTTT. It specifies CSVQRHSGTGAGNTIYF.